This T cell receptor (beta chain) was captured by sequencing in a study of blood T cell repertoires in COVID-19. About the research overall: Spain, Italy and the United States supplied samples that represented acute and convalescent COVID-19. Sample material is recorded as cDNA or gDNA derived from T cells, B-cell-depleted T cells, or PBMCs.

The V gene's germline CDR1 is SGHDT and CDR2 YYEEEE. Trimming took off 0 bases at V and 0 bases at J, with 13 bases between the two ends. The CDR3 sequence is 17 residues long. Cohort allocation depended upon clinical history that participants reported. Cohort 3 recovery required two negative PCRs, clearance, or symptom resolution. Using immunoSEQ multiplex PCR, the repertoire was profiled, and TCRdb retains in-frame clones only, with some absent. The table has more than 150,000 clones, roughly 87% seen once. The sample comprised PBMCs or T cells enriched from blood (not recorded which). This chain links TRBV5-6 with TRBJ1-5; maybe TRBD1 (5 bases). The sequence came from a woman younger than 45 who had recovered from COVID-19. The CDR3 sequence is CASSLGPRDVSNQPQHF. The DNA for the CDR3 is TGTGCCAGCAGCTTGGGACCGCGGGACGTTAGCAATCAGCCCCAGCATTTT.